Listed below are T cell receptor beta chains from one sample, sequenced in a study of cytomegalovirus exposure and HLA in healthy donors. Only in-frame clones appear in the TCRdb table, and some are missing; sequencing was by immunoSEQ multiplex PCR. The repertoire holds some 150,000 clones, with approximately 90% as singletons. The sequenced sample was PBMCs. These receptors originate from a man in his late teens or twenties in good health and CMV-seropositive. Both conserved end residues are trimmed from each CDR3.

V gene	J gene	CDR3 protein
TRBV30	TRBJ1-2	AWSGGTGGIRHGYT
TRBV6-6	TRBJ1-1	ASSNGGTWDTEAF
TRBV19	TRBJ2-4	ASSIAETGTLGDIQY
TRBV5-1	TRBJ2-7	ASRQTSGYEQY
TRBV5-6	TRBJ1-6	ASSYGWRGSAPLH
TRBV4-1	TRBJ1-1	ASSQSGGGVGTEAF
TRBV19	TRBJ1-5	ASSIGTGGGMWNQPQH
TRBV15	TRBJ1-5	ATSRLYGYNQPQH
TRBV6-1	TRBJ2-5	ASSEAAETQY
TRBV19	TRBJ2-2	ASSVQPYTVKDTGELF
TRBV11-1	TRBJ2-7	ASSPAGTVRYEQY
TRBV5-1	TRBJ1-2	ASSLEGLNGYT
TRBV14	TRBJ1-3	ASSQDWGSGNTIY
TRBV14	TRBJ2-7	ASSSWASYEQY
TRBV13	TRBJ2-7	ASKGVSYEQY
TRBV9	TRBJ2-5	ASSVAAGPGETQY
TRBV6-1	TRBJ2-5	ASKRYLARQETQY
TRBV4-1	TRBJ2-7	ASSQVASQLLPGQGYEQY
TRBV5-4	TRBJ2-1	ASSLDRGSYNEQF
TRBV6-1	TRBJ2-3	ATLYSGGSGDTQY
TRBV2	TRBJ2-7	ASSGGSSGVSYEQY
TRBV28	TRBJ2-1	ASSLLVSYNEQF
TRBV28	TRBJ2-7	ASSLLGQNYEQY
TRBV9	TRBJ1-4	ASSPLGRGANEKLF
TRBV2	TRBJ1-5	ASSNTDRAQPQH
TRBV6-6	TRBJ1-5	ASISDRGGYQPQH
TRBV6-6	TRBJ1-2	ASSYLGPGDRDGYT
TRBV6-5	TRBJ2-3	ASLGQGGKDTQY
TRBV27	TRBJ1-5	ASSLSGQGTGQPQH
TRBV29-1	TRBJ1-2	STLTWDRGRRGYT
TRBV5-4	TRBJ2-2	ASSLVQDTGELF
TRBV25-1	TRBJ1-4	ASSPRATNEKLF
TRBV7-9	TRBJ1-3	ASSDWTAPSGNTIY
TRBV27	TRBJ1-2	ASSYINRGNYGYT
TRBV7-9	TRBJ1-6	ASSQDSNNSPLH
TRBV18	TRBJ1-2	ASSLTGDGYT
TRBV18	TRBJ1-5	ASSPQGNQPQH
TRBV19	TRBJ1-2	ASSIGLGTGGYT
TRBV4-1	TRBJ2-7	ASSQAPSRGPTYEQY
TRBV7-9	TRBJ1-1	ASSLLMNTEAF
TRBV2	TRBJ2-5	ASSQVGGLSQETQY
TRBV7-8	TRBJ1-5	ASSSGTGGQPQH
TRBV7-9	TRBJ2-1	ASSLERRYNEQF
TRBV5-1	TRBJ1-5	ASSLGWPDQPQH
TRBV5-1	TRBJ2-7	ASSFNSYEQY
TRBV7-8	TRBJ2-7	ASSLTGTGVDEQY
TRBV7-8	TRBJ1-3	ASTPREDSGNTIY
TRBV4-1	TRBJ1-2	ASSPPADYGYT
TRBV9	TRBJ2-5	ASSPLEGTQETQY